A single sample gave rise to the 25 T cell receptor beta chains below, sequenced in a study of long-term antiretroviral therapy in people with HIV. Run at survey level, the immunoSEQ assay was version v3.0. Profiled with immunoSEQ multiplex PCR; TCRdb holds only in-frame clones, not every one. Among 21,000 or so clones, around 87% were seen once, and the ten largest hold about 3.5%. The sample was unsorted PBMCs, taken about 2.7 years after starting antiretroviral therapy. The source is a woman between 50 and 59 years old with HIV.

The chain has TRBV5-5 and TRBJ1-1; D is unclear. Germline V gene data show CDR1 as SGHKS and CDR2 as YYEKEE (reference sequence). The ends were cut back, 1 base at V and 4 bases at J, with 14 bases in the middle. The CDR3 is 15 amino acids. The DNA of the CDR3 is TGTGCCAGCAGCTTGATAAGCTCGGGGAGCACTGAAGCTTTCTTT. Translated, it gives CASSLISSGSTEAFF.

V usage is TRBV30 and J usage is TRBJ1-2; D might be TRBD1 (5 bases). V was shortened by 5 bases and J by 4 bases, with 14 bases between the two germline ends. The length of the CDR3 is 13 residues. The V gene's germline CDR1 is GTSNPN and CDR2 SVGIG (reference sequence). CDR3 DNA sequence: TGTGCCTGGGCGCGGGGGGGAAGCTATGGCTACACCTTC. Translation: CAWARGGSYGYTF.

The chain joins TRBV5-1 to TRBJ1-1; maybe TRBD1 (6 bases). Trimming took 4 bases from V and 10 from J, leaving 14 bases between them. From germline, CDR1 is SGHRS and CDR2 YFSETQ. The CDR3 length is 12 residues. The CDR3, as DNA: TGCGCCAGCAGCCCACAGGGTAGGGGAGCTTTCTTT. Translation: CASSPQGRGAFF.

V is TRBV29-1 and J is TRBJ2-7; perhaps TRBD2 as D (5 bases). V gave up 4 bases and J gave up 2 bases, with 12 bases separating them. CDR3 size: 13 residues. Germline lookup yields CDR1 SQVTM and CDR2 ANQGSEA. CDR3 DNA sequence: TGCAGCGTTGTGGGCGGGTCGACCTACGAGCAGTACTTC. It specifies CSVVGGSTYEQYF.

The V and J genes are TRBV9 and TRBJ2-1; D is unresolved. Trimming left V 1 base short and J 6 bases short, with 14 bases between. This CDR3 spans 15 amino acids. CDR1 SGDLS and CDR2 YYNGEE come from the germline V gene. CDR3 in DNA: TGTGCCAGCAGCGTAAGTGTATCGGGTATCAATGAGCAGTTCTTC. Its translation: CASSVSVSGINEQFF.

This chain joins TRBV11-2 and TRBJ2-7; 7 bases fit TRBD1. The germline CDR1 and CDR2 sequences are SGHAT and FQNNGV. The J segment lost 2 bases and the V segment lost 4 bases, leaving 11 bases of the junction unmatched. The CDR3 is made up of 16 amino acids. The CDR3 DNA is TGTGCCAGCAGCTCGCCCTCGGACAGGTTACCCTACGAGCAGTACTTC. Translating it yields CASSSPSDRLPYEQYF.

V usage is TRBV7-9 and J usage is TRBJ2-1, with D possibly being TRBD2 (6 bases). Trimming took off 2 bases at V and 4 bases at J, with 18 bases between the two ends. The germline CDR1 and CDR2 sequences are SEHNR and FQNEAQ (reference sequence). This CDR3 region has 17 residues. CDR3 protein: CASSLFSRGMRYNEQFF. The CDR3 bases are TGTGCCAGCAGCTTATTTTCGCGGGGCATGCGGTACAATGAGCAGTTCTTC.

This chain uses TRBV4-1 with TRBJ2-7; perhaps TRBD1 as D (6 bases). Germline V gene sequence: CDR1 MGHRA, CDR2 YSYEKL. The CDR3 loop spans 14 amino acids. Deletions cut 1 base from V and 7 bases from J, with 14 bases between. The CDR3 DNA is TGCGCCAGCAGCCAAGGAGACAGGTCGAAAGAGCAGTACTTC. Translating it yields CASSQGDRSKEQYF.

The chain carries TRBV5-1 and TRBJ2-2; no definite D call. The CDR3 is 14 amino acids. Germline loops: CDR1 SGHRS, CDR2 YFSETQ. Deletions cut 0 bases from V and 2 bases from J, with 5 bases between. The CDR3 nucleotides are TGCGCCAGCAGCTTGGACAGCAACACCGGGGAGCTGTTTTTT. Its protein is CASSLDSNTGELFF.

A few counts support this clone. The chain has TRBV6-5 and TRBJ1-4, with D uncertain. The CDR3 loop spans 13 amino acids. Trimming pared 9 bases from V and 7 bases from J, leaving 15 bases between. Germline assignment: CDR1 MNHEY and CDR2 SVGAGI. CDR3 region: CASSWREGEKLFF. The CDR3 nucleotides read TGTGCCAGTTCGTGGCGCGAGGGTGAAAAACTGTTTTTT.

The chain has TRBV7-2 and TRBJ2-1; D is undetermined. V was pared by 2 bases and J by 9 bases, with 11 bases between. Germline CDR1 SGHTA, CDR2 FQGNSA. There are 13 residues in the CDR3. CDR3 residues: CASSLSSYGEQFF. DNA of the CDR3: TGTGCCAGCAGCTTAAGCAGTTACGGTGAGCAGTTCTTC.

The V gene is TRBV5-1, the J gene TRBJ1-1; D is possibly TRBD1 (6 bases). The CDR3 covers 14 residues. Trimming took off 6 bases at V and 1 base at J, with 13 bases between the two ends. Germline V gives CDR1 SGHRS, CDR2 YFSETQ. The CDR3 coding sequence is TGCGCCAGCACCGGACAGAGCACGAACACTGAAGCTTTCTTT. Its translation is CASTGQSTNTEAFF.

The chain has TRBV19 and TRBJ1-5, with 7 positions matching TRBD1. The V gene's germline CDR1 is LNHDA and CDR2 SQIVND (reference sequence). Unmatched junction bases numbered 10, after V lost 4 bases and J lost 7 bases. CDR3 length: 15 amino acids. The chain's CDR3 is CASSRRDRVDQPQHF. The CDR3 region has the DNA TGTGCCAGTAGTAGGCGCGACAGGGTCGACCAGCCCCAGCATTTT.

The chain uses TRBV6-5 and TRBJ2-7, with 8 nucleotides matching TRBD2. Germline CDR1 is MNHEY and CDR2 is SVGAGI. The CDR3 has 16 amino acids. Trimming removed 0 bases from V and 2 bases from J; junction bases left unmatched: 6. The CDR3 loop reads CASSYSPPGLAYEQYF. CDR3 nucleotide sequence: TGTGCCAGCAGTTACTCACCGCCGGGACTAGCCTACGAGCAGTACTTC.

The chain combines TRBV4-3 with TRBJ2-1; D is uncertain. Trimming left V 0 bases short and J 4 bases short, with 16 bases between. Germline lookup yields CDR1 LGHNA and CDR2 YSLEER. This CDR3 contains 17 residues. The CDR3 is CASSQEGPRSIYNEQFF. Here the CDR3 DNA reads TGCGCCAGCAGCCAAGAGGGCCCGAGGAGTATATACAATGAGCAGTTCTTC.

DNA of the CDR3: TGTGCCAGCAGCTTCGGACAGGGCCCGTCCTCTGGAAACACCATATATTTT. This translates into CASSFGQGPSSGNTIYF. The chain joins TRBV7-9 to TRBJ1-3; 8 positions agree with TRBD1. V dropped 3 bases and J dropped 0; count of bases not matched to a gene: 7. Germline loops: CDR1 SEHNR, CDR2 FQNEAQ (reference sequence). This CDR3 spans 17 amino acids. The full variable domain, its missing parts supplied by reference TRBV7-9 and TRBJ1-3, is DTGVSQNPRHKITKRGQNVTFRCDPISEHNRLYWYRQTLGQGPEFLTYFQNEAQLEKSRLLSDRFSAERPKGSFSTLEIQRTEQGDSAMYLCASSFGQGPSSGNTIYFGEGSWLTVV.

J is TRBJ1-1 and V is TRBV30; tentatively, D is TRBD1 (5 bases). V was clipped by 4 bases and J by 5 bases, with 11 bases between them. The CDR3 totals 12 residues. CDR1 is GTSNPN, CDR2 SVGIG, per germline (reference sequence). In DNA, the CDR3 is TGTGCCTGGAATGTCCAGGGAACTGAAGCTTTCTTT. Encoded protein: CAWNVQGTEAFF.

This chain uses TRBV9 with TRBJ1-2; D unresolved. Germline V gene lookup returns CDR1 SGDLS and CDR2 YYNGEE. There are 13 residues in the CDR3. Trimming removed 0 bases from V and 8 bases from J, with 11 bases in between. In DNA, the CDR3 is TGTGCCAGCAGCGTAGGAGGCTTCGCGGGCTACACCTTC. This codes for CASSVGGFAGYTF.

This clone is termed medium-sized. This CDR3 is CASSPTSGGGYTF. DNA of the CDR3: TGTGCCAGCAGTCCCACCTCCGGGGGGGGCTACACCTTC. The chain has TRBV27 and TRBJ1-2; D perhaps matches TRBD1 (5 bases). V was pared by 5 bases and J by 8 bases, with 15 bases between. The CDR3 contains 13 residues. Germline V gene sequence: CDR1 MNHEY, CDR2 SMNVEV (reference sequence).

V and J are TRBV27 and TRBJ1-1; D gene ambiguous. The germline CDR1 and CDR2 sequences are MNHEY and SMNVEV (reference sequence). The CDR3 is made up of 13 amino acids. Trimming removed 2 bases at V and 0 bases at J, with 4 bases between. CDR3 nucleotides: TGTGCCAGCAGTTTAAAGGTGAACACTGAAGCTTTCTTT. Its protein product is CASSLKVNTEAFF.

V and J are TRBV10-2 and TRBJ2-2, with D unresolved. V lost 4 bases to trimming and J lost 7 bases, with 7 bases between them. Germline CDR1 reads WSHSY; CDR2 reads SAAADI. The CDR3 is 12 amino acids. CDR3 in amino acids: CASSVSGGELFF. The CDR3 nucleotides read TGCGCCAGCAGTGTATCGGGCGGGGAGCTGTTTTTT.

This chain links TRBV28 with TRBJ2-7; the D is unclear. The CDR3 consists of 11 residues. The ends were cut back, 2 bases at V and 7 bases at J, with 6 bases in the middle. Germline assignment: CDR1 MDHEN and CDR2 SYDVKM. CDR3 sequence: CASSLTWEQYF. CDR3 nucleotides: TGTGCCAGCAGTTTAACGTGGGAGCAGTACTTC.

V gene TRBV7-7 combines with J gene TRBJ2-5; D is tentatively TRBD1 or TRBD2 (6 bases each). Trimming took off 4 bases at V and 1 base at J, with 7 bases between the two ends. The CDR3 covers 13 residues. Germline values: CDR1 SSHAT, CDR2 FNYEAQ (reference sequence). DNA for the CDR3: TGTGCCAGCAGCTGGGGGGCCCAAGAGACCCAGTACTTC. This codes for CASSWGAQETQYF.

The chain uses TRBV6-1 and TRBJ1-5; tentatively, D is TRBD1 (6 bases). The CDR3 loop spans 15 amino acids. V dropped 2 bases and J dropped 6 bases, with 14 bases sitting between them. In germline, CDR1 is MNHNS, CDR2 SASEGT. The CDR3 spells CASSEMTGGAQPQHF. DNA of the CDR3: TGTGCCAGCAGTGAAATGACAGGAGGAGCTCAGCCCCAGCATTTT.

This clone came up once. The chain uses TRBV5-1 and TRBJ2-2; 9 nucleotides match TRBD2. CDR1 and CDR2 from the germline V gene are SGHRS and YFSETQ. With 2 bases clipped from V and 5 bases from J, the junction kept 1 base outside the gene matches. This CDR3 is 14 amino acids long. The chain's CDR3 is CASSFTSGTGELFF. The DNA for the CDR3 is TGCGCCAGCAGCTTCACTAGCGGGACCGGGGAGCTGTTTTTT.